The clone carrying this TCR beta chain occurred a few times. The antigen remains undetermined. Additional DNA sequences in this sample encode the identical CDR3. This specimen belongs to a study of beta chain features in type 1 diabetes. Blood was collected once per donor into heparin, averaging around 120 mL. Post-sort purity exceeded 98% for all sorted populations. Germline V gives CDR1 SGHRS, CDR2 YFSETQ. V dropped 0 bases and J dropped 1 base, with 4 bases sitting between them. This CDR3 has 13 residues. Study outcomes and limitations: Within the patient group, naive, central memory and Treg TCRB repertoires appeared more similar to each other than within healthy donors. Type 1 diabetes patients showed a moderate but significant shortening of TCRB CDR3s in all four CD4+ subsets.

cDNA synthesis used the whole RNA isolate, giving expressed TCRB sequences. Profiling relied on immunoSEQ multiplex PCR, and the TCRdb table lists in-frame clones only, not all of them. This table holds roughly 290,000 clones, 15% found once. The sequence was obtained from a man aged 18-30 years with type 1 diabetes. The source material was naive CD4+ T cells from blood. The chain employs TRBV5-1 and TRBJ2-5; D is unclear. The DNA of the CDR3 is TGCGCCAGCAGCTTGGGCGCCCAAGAGACCCAGTACTTC. It is translated as CASSLGAQETQYF. The full variable domain, rest sourced from reference TRBV5-1 and TRBJ2-5, is KAGVTQTPRYLIKTRGQQVTLSCSPISGHRSVSWYQQTPGQGLQFLFEYFSETQRNKGNFPGRFSGRQFSNSRSEMNVSTLELGDSALYLCASSLGAQETQYFGPGTRLLVL.